This TCR beta chain was obtained from a study of Graves' ophthalmopathy and Graves' hyperthyroidism. Amplified TCR beta CDR3 regions were obtained using RNA transcripts as template. HTBI primers were employed in first-round RT-PCR, then a second-round multiplex PCR followed. TCRdb processed the multiplex PCR reads anew with MiXCR; each CDR3 protein has one entry. Found here are about 700,000 distinct CDR3 sequences, 35% to 50% of them singletons; the top ten hold 3% to 4%. The sample holds many counts of this clonotype. Pregnancy or lactation, uncontrolled infections and other autoimmune diseases were grounds for excluding patients. The V end lost 7 bases, the J end lost 2 bases, and 11 bases lay between the germline ends. CDR3 size: 14 residues.

J is TRBJ1-4 and V is TRBV12-3 or TRBV12-4, with D perhaps matching TRBD1 (5 bases). The TCR sequence derives from an adult man with Graves' ophthalmopathy. Material: peripheral blood. This chain's CDR3 is CASNPEGTNEKLFF. The CDR3 coding sequence is TGTGCCAGCAACCCGGAGGGGACTAATGAAAAACTGTTTTTT.